The following is a T cell receptor (beta chain) sequence with its context. Expressed TCRB transcripts were sequenced because the entire RNA isolate underwent reverse transcription. Profiling relied on immunoSEQ multiplex PCR, and the TCRdb table lists in-frame clones only, not all of them. The sample yields 400,000 to 600,000 clones, around 28% seen once. This entry comes from a study of beta chain features in type 1 diabetes. CDR3 length: 11 residues. V was shortened by 7 bases and J by 3 bases, with 4 bases between the two germline ends. Germline V gene data show CDR1 as SNHLY and CDR2 as FYNNEI. About 110 mL of blood, on average, came from one heparinised draw per donor.

The rearrangement links TRBV2 to TRBJ2-1; D remains ambiguous. Specimen: naive CD4+ T cells from blood. The TCR was taken from a man aged 18 to 29 in good health. Here the CDR3 DNA reads TGTGCCAGCAACTACTACAATGAGCAGTTCTTC. As protein: CASNYYNEQFF.